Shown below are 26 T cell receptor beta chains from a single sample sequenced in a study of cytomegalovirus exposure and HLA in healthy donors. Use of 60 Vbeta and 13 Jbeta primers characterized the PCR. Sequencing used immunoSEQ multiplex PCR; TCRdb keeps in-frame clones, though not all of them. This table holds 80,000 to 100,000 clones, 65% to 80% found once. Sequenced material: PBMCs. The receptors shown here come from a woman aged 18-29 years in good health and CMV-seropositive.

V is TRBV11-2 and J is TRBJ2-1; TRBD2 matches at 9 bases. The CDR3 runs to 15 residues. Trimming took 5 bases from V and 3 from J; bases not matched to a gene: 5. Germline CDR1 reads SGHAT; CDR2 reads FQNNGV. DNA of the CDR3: TGTGCCAGCAGCCCGAATAGCGGGGGCTACAATGAGCAGTTCTTC. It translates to CASSPNSGGYNEQFF.

CDR3 region: CASSENSNGGRAKDTQYF. CDR3 nucleotides: TGTGCCAGCAGTGAAAACTCCAATGGCGGGAGGGCCAAAGATACGCAGTATTTT. V usage is TRBV6-1 and J usage is TRBJ2-3, with 9 bases that match TRBD2. The germline gives CDR1 MNHNS, CDR2 SASEGT. Trimming removed 2 bases from V and 5 bases from J; junction bases left unmatched: 14. This CDR3 is built from 18 residues.

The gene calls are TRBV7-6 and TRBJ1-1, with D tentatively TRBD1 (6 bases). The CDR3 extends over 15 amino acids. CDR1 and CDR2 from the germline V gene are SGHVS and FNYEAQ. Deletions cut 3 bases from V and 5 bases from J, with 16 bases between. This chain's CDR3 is CASSLVWRGGTEAFF. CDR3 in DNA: TGTGCCAGCAGCTTGGTGTGGAGGGGGGGAACTGAAGCTTTCTTT.

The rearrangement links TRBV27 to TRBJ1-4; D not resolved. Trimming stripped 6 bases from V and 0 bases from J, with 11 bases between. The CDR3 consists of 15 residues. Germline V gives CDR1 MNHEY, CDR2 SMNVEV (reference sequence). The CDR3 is CASRTNSATNEKLFF. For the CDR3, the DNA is TGTGCCAGCAGAACCAACAGTGCAACTAATGAAAAACTGTTTTTT.

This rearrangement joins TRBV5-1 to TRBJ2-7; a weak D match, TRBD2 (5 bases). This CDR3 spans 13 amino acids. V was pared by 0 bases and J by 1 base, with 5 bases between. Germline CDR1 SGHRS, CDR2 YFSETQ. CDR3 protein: CASSLAGSYEQYF. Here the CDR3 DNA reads TGCGCCAGCAGCTTGGCGGGGTCCTACGAGCAGTACTTC.

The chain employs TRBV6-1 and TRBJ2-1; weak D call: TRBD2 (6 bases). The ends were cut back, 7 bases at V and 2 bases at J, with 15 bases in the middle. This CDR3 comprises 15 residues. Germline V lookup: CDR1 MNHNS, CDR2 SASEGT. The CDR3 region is CASKAAGPTYNEQFF. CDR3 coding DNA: TGTGCCAGCAAAGCGGCGGGACCGACCTACAATGAGCAGTTCTTC.

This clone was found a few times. CDR3 sequence (DNA): TGTGCCATCACTAGACAGGCAGGGGGCGCGGGTGGGGCCAACGTCCTGACTTTC. Its translation: CAITRQAGGAGGANVLTF. V usage is TRBV10-3 and J usage is TRBJ2-6, with 8 nucleotides matching TRBD1. The V gene end was trimmed by 7 bases and the J gene end by 3 bases; junction bases not matched to a gene: 14. CDR1 is ENHRY, CDR2 SYGVKD, per germline. The CDR3 totals 18 residues.

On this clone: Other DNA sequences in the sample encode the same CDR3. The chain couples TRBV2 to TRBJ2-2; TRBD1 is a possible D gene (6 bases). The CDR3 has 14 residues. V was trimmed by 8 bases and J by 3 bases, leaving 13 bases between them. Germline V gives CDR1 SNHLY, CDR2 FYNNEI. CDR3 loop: CASGRGGDTGELFF. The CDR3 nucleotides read TGTGCCAGCGGGAGAGGGGGAGACACCGGGGAGCTGTTTTTT.

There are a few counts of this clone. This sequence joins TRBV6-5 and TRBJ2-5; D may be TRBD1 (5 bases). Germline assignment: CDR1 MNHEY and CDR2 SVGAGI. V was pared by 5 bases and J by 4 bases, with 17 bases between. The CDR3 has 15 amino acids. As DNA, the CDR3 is TGTGCCAGCAGTAGCGCACAGGTATCAGGAGAGACCCAGTACTTC. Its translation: CASSSAQVSGETQYF.

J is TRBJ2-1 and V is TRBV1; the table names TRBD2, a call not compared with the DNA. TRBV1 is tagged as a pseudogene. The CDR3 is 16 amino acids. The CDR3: CTSSQGAGGPGNEQFF. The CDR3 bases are TGCACCAGCAGCCAAGGTGCGGGGGGGCCCGGCAATGAGCAGTTCTTC.

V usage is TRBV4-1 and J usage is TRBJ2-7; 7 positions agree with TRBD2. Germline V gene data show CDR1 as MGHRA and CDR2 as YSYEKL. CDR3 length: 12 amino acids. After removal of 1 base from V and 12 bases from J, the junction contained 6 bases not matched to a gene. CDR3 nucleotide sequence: TGCGCCAGCAGCCAAGGGGAGGGGCGCGTGTACTTC. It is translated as CASSQGEGRVYF.

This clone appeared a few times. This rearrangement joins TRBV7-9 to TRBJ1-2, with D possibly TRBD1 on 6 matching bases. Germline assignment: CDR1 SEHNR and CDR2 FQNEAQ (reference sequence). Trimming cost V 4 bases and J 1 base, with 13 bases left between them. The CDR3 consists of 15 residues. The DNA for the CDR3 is TGTGCCAGCAGCTCCCCCGGACAGATTAACTATGGCTACACCTTC. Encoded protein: CASSSPGQINYGYTF.

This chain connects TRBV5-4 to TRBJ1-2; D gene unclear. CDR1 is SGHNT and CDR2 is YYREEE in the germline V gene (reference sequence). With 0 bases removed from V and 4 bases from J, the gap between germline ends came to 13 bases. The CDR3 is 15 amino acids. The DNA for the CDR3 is TGTGCCAGCAGCTTGGCTCGGGGTTCCGTCTATGGCTACACCTTC. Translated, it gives CASSLARGSVYGYTF. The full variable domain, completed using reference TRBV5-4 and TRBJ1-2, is ETGVTQSPTHLIKTRGQQVTLRCSSQSGHNTVSWYQQALGQGPQFIFQYYREEENGRGNFPPRFSGLQFPNYSSELNVNALELDDSALYLCASSLARGSVYGYTFGSGTRLTVV.

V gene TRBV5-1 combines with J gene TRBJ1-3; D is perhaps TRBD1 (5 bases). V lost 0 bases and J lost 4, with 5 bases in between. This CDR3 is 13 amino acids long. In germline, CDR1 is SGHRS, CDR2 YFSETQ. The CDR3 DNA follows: TGCGCCAGCAGCTTGGAGGGGGGAAACACCATATATTTT. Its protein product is CASSLEGGNTIYF.

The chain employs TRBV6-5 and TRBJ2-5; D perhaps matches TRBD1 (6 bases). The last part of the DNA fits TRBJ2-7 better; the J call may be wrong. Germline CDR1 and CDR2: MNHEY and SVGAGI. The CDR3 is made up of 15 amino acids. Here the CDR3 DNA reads TGTGCCAGCAGTTATAGGGTGCAGGGGAACTACGAGCAGTACTTC. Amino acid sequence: CASSYRVQGNYEQYF.

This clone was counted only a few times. The CDR3 here is CASSLDWTDYEQYF. In nucleotides, the CDR3 is TGTGCCAGCAGCTTAGATTGGACAGACTACGAGCAGTACTTC. This rearrangement joins TRBV11-2 to TRBJ2-7, with D maybe TRBD1 (6 bases). Germline-derived CDR1 and CDR2 are SGHAT and FQNNGV. This CDR3 has 14 amino acids. V lost 0 bases to trimming and J lost 3 bases, with 9 bases between them.

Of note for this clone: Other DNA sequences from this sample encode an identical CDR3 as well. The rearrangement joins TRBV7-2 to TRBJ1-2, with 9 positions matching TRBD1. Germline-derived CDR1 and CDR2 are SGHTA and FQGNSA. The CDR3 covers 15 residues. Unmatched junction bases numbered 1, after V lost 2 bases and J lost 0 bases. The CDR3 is CASSLYRGPNYGYTF. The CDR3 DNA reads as TGTGCCAGCAGCTTATACAGGGGGCCTAACTATGGCTACACCTTC. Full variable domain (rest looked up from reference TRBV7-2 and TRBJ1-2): GAGVSQSPSNKVTEKGKDVELRCDPISGHTALYWYRQSLGQGLEFLIYFQGNSAPDKSGLPSDRFSAERTGGSVSTLTIQRTQQEDSAVYLCASSLYRGPNYGYTFGSGTRLTVV.

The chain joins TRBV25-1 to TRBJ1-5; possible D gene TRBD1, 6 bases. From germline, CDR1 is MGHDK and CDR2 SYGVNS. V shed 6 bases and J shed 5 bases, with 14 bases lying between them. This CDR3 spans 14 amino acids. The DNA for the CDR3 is TGTGCCAGCAGCCAACAGGGTCGAGATCAGCCCCAGCATTTT. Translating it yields CASSQQGRDQPQHF.

The CDR3 coding sequence is TGTGCCACCAGCAGGGAGATCTTAGTCCAAGGAGAAAAACTGTTTTTT. Its protein product is CATSREILVQGEKLFF. The chain links TRBV15 to TRBJ1-4; D gene ambiguous. CDR1 LNHNV and CDR2 YYDKDF come from the germline V gene (reference sequence). The CDR3 loop spans 16 amino acids. The V gene lost 3 bases and the J gene lost 8 bases, with 19 bases spanning the gap.

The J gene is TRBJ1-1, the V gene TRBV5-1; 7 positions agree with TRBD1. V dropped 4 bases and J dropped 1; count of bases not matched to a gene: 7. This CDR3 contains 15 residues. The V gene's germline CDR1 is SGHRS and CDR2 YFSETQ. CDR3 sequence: CASSPRTGSNTEAFF. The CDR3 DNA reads TGCGCCAGCAGCCCTAGGACAGGATCGAACACTGAAGCTTTCTTT.

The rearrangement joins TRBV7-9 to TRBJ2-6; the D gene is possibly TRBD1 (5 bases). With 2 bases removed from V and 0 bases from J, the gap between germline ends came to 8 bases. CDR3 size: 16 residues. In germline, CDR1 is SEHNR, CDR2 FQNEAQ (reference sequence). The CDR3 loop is CASSLRQISGANVLTF. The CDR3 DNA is TGTGCCAGCAGCTTAAGACAGATCTCTGGGGCCAACGTCCTGACTTTC. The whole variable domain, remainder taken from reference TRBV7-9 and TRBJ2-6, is DTGVSQNPRHKITKRGQNVTFRCDPISEHNRLYWYRQTLGQGPEFLTYFQNEAQLEKSRLLSDRFSAERPKGSFSTLEIQRTEQGDSAMYLCASSLRQISGANVLTFGAGSRLTVL.

The CDR3 DNA reads as TGTGCCAGCAGGCCCGCCAGGGGGGAAACTGAAGCTTTCTTT. Its protein is CASRPARGETEAFF. The V and J genes are TRBV9 and TRBJ1-1, with 7 positions matching TRBD1. V shed 5 bases, J shed 5 bases, and the junction held 9 bases outside the gene matches. The CDR3 is 14 amino acids. The germline V gene encodes CDR1 SGDLS and CDR2 YYNGEE. Supplemented by reference TRBV9 and TRBJ1-1, the full variable domain reads DSGVTQTPKHLITATGQRVTLRCSPRSGDLSVYWYQQSLDQGLQFLIQYYNGEERAKGNILERFSAQQFPDLHSELNLSSLELGDSALYFCASRPARGETEAFFGQGTRLTVV.

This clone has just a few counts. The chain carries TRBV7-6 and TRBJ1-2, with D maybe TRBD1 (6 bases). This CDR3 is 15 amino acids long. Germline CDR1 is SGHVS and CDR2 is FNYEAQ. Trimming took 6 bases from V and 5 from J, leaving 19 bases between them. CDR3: CASSSTQGTSYGYTF. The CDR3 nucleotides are TGTGCCAGCAGTTCAACACAGGGTACATCGTATGGCTACACCTTC.

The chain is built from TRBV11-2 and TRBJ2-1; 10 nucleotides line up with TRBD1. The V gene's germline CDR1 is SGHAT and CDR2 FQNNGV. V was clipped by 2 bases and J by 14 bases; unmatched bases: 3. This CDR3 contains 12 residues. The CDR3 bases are TGTGCCAGCAGCTTAACCGGGACAGGGGAGTTCTTC. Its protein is CASSLTGTGEFF.

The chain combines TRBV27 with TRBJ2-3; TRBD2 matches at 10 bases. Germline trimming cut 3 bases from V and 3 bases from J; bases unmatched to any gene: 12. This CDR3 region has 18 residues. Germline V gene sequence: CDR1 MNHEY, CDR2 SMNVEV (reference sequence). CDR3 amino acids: CASSLPSGGRWRTDTQYF. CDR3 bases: TGTGCCAGCAGTTTGCCTAGCGGGGGCAGGTGGAGGACAGATACGCAGTATTTT.

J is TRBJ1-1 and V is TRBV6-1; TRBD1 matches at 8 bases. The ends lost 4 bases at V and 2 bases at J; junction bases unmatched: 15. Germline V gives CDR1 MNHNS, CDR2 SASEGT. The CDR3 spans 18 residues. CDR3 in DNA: TGTGCCAGCAGTGTACCTCCGGGACAGGTCGATATAAACACTGAAGCTTTCTTT. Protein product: CASSVPPGQVDINTEAFF.